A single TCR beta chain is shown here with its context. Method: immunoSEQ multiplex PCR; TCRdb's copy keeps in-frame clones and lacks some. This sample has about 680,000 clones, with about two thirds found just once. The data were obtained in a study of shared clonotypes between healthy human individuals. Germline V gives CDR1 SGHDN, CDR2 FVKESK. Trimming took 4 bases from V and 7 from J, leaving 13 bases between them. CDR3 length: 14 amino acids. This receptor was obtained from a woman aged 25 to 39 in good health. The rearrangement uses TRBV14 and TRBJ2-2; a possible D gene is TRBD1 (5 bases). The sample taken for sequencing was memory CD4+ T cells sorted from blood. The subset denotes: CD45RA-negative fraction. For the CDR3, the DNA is TGTGCCAGCAGCCCGGCTCCAGGGTACGGGGAGCTGTTTTTT. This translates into CASSPAPGYGELFF. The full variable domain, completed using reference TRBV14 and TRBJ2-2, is EAGVTQFPSHSVIEKGQTVTLRCDPISGHDNLYWYRRVMGKEIKFLLHFVKESKQDESGMPNNRFLAERTGGTYSTLKVQPAELEDSGVYFCASSPAPGYGELFFGEGSRLTVL.